This TCR beta chain appears in the sequencing data of a study of radiotherapy plus CTLA-4 blockade in lung cancer. V lost 4 bases to trimming and J lost 5 bases; unmatched junction nucleotides: 6. The CDR3 spans 15 residues. The germline gives CDR1 LGHNA, CDR2 YSLEER. Only in-frame clones appear in the TCRdb table, and some are missing; sequencing was by immunoSEQ multiplex PCR. Of 57,000 or so clones in the sample, around 77% were seen once. Sequences were derived from peripheral blood, sampled from a patient treated with radiotherapy plus ipilimumab. The sequence came from a human donor with non-small cell lung cancer who had a complete response to radiotherapy plus ipilimumab. V is TRBV4-3 and J is TRBJ1-2; 11 bases align to TRBD1. In DNA form, the CDR3 reads TGCGCCAGCAGCCCCCAGGGACAGGGGGTATATGGCTACACCTTC. Residues: CASSPQGQGVYGYTF.